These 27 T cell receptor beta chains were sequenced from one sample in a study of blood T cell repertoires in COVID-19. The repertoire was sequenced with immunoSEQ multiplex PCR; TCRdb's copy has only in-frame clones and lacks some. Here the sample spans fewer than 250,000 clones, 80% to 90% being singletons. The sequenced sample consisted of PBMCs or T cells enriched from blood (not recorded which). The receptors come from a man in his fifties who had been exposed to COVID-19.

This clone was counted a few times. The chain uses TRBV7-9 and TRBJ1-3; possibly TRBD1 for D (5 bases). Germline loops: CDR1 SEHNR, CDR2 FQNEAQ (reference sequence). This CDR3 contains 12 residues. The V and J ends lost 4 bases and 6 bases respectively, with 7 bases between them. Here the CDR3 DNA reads TGTGCCAGCAGCTCACAGGCAAACACCATATATTTT. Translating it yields CASSSQANTIYF.

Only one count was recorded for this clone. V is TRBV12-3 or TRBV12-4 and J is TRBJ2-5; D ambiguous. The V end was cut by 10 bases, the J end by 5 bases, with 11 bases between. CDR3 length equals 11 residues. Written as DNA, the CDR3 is TGTGCCACCTTAGTTTCGGAGACCCAGTACTTC. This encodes CATLVSETQYF.

CDR3 sequence (DNA): TGTGCCAGCAGCTTGGGTCAGGGGAGAGGTCAGCCCCAGCATTTT. This gives the protein CASSLGQGRGQPQHF. The chain joins TRBV7-9 to TRBJ1-5; perhaps TRBD1 as D (6 bases). The V gene lost 3 bases and the J gene lost 6 bases, with 15 bases spanning the gap. The CDR3 is 15 amino acids. Germline loops: CDR1 SEHNR, CDR2 FQNEAQ (reference sequence).

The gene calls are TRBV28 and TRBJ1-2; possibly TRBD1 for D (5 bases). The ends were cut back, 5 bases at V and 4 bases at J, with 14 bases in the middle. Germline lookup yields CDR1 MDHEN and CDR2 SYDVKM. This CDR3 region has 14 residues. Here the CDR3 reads CASSQPGQAYGYTF. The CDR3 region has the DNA TGTGCCAGCAGTCAGCCAGGGCAGGCCTATGGCTACACCTTC.

The CDR3 DNA follows: TGTGCCAGCTCACCCGTCGGGCGGGGAGGGCACAATGAGCAGTTCTTC. Translated, it gives CASSPVGRGGHNEQFF. This sequence joins TRBV18 and TRBJ2-1; 7 nucleotides align to TRBD2. Trimming removed 3 bases from V and 5 bases from J; junction bases left unmatched: 10. CDR1 is KGHSH and CDR2 is LQKENI in the germline V gene. The CDR3 length is 16 residues.

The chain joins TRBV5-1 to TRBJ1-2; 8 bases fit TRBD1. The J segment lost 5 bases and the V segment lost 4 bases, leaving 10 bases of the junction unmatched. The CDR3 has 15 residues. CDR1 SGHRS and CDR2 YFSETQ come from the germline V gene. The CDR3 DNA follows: TGCGCCAGCAGCGCGGCAGACAGGGGCGAATATGGCTACACCTTC. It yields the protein CASSAADRGEYGYTF.

Here the CDR3 reads CASSIGSKHHEQFF. The CDR3 DNA is TGTGCCAGTAGTATCGGGTCCAAGCATCATGAGCAGTTCTTC. The V call is TRBV19, the J call TRBJ2-1, with D unclear. CDR3 length: 14 amino acids. Trimming pared 3 bases from V and 8 bases from J, leaving 14 bases between. CDR1 and CDR2 from the germline V gene are LNHDA and SQIVND (reference sequence). The full variable domain, completed using reference TRBV19 and TRBJ2-1, is DGGITQSPKYLFRKEGQNVTLSCEQNLNHDAMYWYRQDPGQGLRLIYYSQIVNDFQKGDIAEGYSVSREKKESFPLTVTSAQKNPTAFYLCASSIGSKHHEQFFGPGTRLTVL.

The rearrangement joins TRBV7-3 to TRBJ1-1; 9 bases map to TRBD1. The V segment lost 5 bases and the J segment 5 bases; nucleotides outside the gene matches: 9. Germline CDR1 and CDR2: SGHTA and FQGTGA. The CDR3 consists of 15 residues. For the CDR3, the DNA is TGTGCCAGCAGCCACTATCCCGGACAGGGGACTGAAGCTTTCTTT. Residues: CASSHYPGQGTEAFF. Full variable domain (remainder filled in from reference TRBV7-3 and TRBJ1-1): GAGVSQTPSNKVTEKGKYVELRCDPISGHTALYWYRQSLGQGPEFLIYFQGTGAADDSGLPNDRFFAVRPEGSVSTLKIQRTERGDSAVYLCASSHYPGQGTEAFFGQGTRLTVV.

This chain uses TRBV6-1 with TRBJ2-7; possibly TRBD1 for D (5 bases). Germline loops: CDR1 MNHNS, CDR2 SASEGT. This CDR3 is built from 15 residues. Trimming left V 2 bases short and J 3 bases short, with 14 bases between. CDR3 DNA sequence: TGTGCCAGCAGTGAAAGGGGTGCCATCGGCTACGAGCAGTACGTC. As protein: CASSERGAIGYEQYV.

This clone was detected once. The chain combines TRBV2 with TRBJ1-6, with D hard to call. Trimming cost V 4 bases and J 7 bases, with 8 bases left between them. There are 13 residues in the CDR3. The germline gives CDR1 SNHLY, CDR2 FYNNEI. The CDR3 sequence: CASSGSENSPLHF. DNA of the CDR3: TGTGCCAGCAGTGGGTCTGAGAATTCACCCCTCCACTTT.

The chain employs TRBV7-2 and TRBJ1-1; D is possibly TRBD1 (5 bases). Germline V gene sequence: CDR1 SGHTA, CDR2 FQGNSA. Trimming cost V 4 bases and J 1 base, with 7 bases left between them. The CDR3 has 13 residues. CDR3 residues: CASSSDRNTEAFF. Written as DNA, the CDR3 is TGTGCCAGCAGCTCCGACAGGAACACTGAAGCTTTCTTT.

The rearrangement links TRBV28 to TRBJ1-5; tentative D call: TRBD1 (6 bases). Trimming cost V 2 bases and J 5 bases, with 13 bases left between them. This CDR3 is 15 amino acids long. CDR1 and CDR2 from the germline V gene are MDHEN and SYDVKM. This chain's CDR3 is CASSLGGRGDQPQHF. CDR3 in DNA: TGTGCCAGCAGTTTAGGTGGCAGGGGCGATCAGCCCCAGCATTTT.

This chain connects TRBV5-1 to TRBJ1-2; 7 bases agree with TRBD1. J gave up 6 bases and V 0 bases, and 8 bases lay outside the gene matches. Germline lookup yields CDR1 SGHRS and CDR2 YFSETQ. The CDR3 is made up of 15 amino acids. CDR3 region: CASSLETGVVNGYTF. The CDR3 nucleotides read TGCGCCAGCAGCTTGGAAACAGGGGTTGTAAATGGCTACACCTTC. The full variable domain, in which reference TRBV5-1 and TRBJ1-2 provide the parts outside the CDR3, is KAGVTQTPRYLIKTRGQQVTLSCSPISGHRSVSWYQQTPGQGLQFLFEYFSETQRNKGNFPGRFSGRQFSNSRSEMNVSTLELGDSALYLCASSLETGVVNGYTFGSGTRLTVV.

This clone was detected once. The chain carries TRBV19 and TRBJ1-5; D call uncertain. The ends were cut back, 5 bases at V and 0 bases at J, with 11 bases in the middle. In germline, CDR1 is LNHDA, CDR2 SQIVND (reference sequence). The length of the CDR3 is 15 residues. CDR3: CASSWAIYSNQPQHF. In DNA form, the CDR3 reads TGTGCCAGTAGTTGGGCGATATATAGCAATCAGCCCCAGCATTTT.

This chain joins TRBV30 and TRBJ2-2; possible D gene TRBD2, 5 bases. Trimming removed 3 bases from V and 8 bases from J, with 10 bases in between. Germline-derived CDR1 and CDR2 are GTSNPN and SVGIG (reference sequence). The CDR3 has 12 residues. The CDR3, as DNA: TGTGCCTGGAGGGCCCCGGGAGGGGAGCTGTTTTTT. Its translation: CAWRAPGGELFF.

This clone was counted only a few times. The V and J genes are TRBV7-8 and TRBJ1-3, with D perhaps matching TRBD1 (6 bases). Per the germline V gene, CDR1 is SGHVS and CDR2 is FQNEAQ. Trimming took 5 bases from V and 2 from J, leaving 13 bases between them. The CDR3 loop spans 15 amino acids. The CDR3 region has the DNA TGTGCCAGCAGCGATCAGGGGATCCCTGGAAACACCATATATTTT. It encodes CASSDQGIPGNTIYF.

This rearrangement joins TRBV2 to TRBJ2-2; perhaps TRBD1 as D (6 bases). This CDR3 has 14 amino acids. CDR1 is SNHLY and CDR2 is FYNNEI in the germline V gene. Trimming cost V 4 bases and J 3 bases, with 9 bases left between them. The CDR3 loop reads CASSGTVHTGELFF. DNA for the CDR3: TGTGCCAGCAGTGGGACAGTCCACACCGGGGAGCTGTTTTTT.

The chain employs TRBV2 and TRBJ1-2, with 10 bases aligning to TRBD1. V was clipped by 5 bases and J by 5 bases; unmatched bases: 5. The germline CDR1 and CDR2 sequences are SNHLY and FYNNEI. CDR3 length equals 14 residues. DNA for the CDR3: TGTGCCAGCAGTCCGACAGGGGGCGGATATGGCTACACCTTC. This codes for CASSPTGGGYGYTF.

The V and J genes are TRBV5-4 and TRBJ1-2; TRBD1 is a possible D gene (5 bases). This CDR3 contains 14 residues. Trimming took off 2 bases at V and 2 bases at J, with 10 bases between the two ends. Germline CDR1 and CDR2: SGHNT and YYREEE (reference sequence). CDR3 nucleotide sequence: TGTGCCAGCAGCTTTATTTCAGGGAACTATGGCTACACCTTC. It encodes CASSFISGNYGYTF.

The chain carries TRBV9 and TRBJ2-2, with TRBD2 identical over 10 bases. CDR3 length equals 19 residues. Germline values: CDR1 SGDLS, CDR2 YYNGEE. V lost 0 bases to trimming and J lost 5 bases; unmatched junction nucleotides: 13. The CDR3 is CASSVGLAGPSRETGELFF. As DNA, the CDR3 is TGTGCCAGCAGCGTAGGACTAGCGGGCCCCTCGAGGGAGACCGGGGAGCTGTTTTTT.

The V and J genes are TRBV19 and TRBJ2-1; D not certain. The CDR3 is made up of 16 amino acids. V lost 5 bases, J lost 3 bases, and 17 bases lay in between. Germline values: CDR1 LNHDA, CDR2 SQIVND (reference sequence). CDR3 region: CASSPQALSVYNEQFF. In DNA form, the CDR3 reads TGTGCCAGTAGTCCCCAGGCATTAAGTGTCTACAATGAGCAGTTCTTC.

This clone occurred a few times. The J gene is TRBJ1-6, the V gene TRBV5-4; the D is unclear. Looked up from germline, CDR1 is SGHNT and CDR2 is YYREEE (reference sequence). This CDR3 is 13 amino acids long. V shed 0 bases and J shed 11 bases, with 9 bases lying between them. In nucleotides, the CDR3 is TGTGCCAGCAGCTTGGCCACGAGGACACCCCTCCACTTT. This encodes CASSLATRTPLHF.

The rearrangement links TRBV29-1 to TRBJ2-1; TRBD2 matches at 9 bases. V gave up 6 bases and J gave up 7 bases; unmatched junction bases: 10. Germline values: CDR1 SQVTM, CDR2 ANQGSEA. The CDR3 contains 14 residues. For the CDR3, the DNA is TGCAGCGTCGTAGTCTGGCTAGCGGGGAATGAGCAGTTCTTC. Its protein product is CSVVVWLAGNEQFF.

CDR3 residues: CSVRPADTQYF. CDR3 coding DNA: TGCAGCGTCCGTCCGGCAGATACGCAGTATTTT. This sequence joins TRBV29-1 and TRBJ2-3; D unresolved. V lost 6 bases and J lost 4, with 8 bases in between. CDR1 is SQVTM, CDR2 ANQGSEA, per germline. There are 11 residues in the CDR3.

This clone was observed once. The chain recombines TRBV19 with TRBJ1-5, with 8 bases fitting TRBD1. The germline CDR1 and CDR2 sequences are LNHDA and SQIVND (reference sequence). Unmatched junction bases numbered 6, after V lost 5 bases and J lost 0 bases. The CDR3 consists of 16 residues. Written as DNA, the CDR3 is TGTGCCAGTAGTCTCCGGGACAGGAATAGCAATCAGCCCCAGCATTTT. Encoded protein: CASSLRDRNSNQPQHF.

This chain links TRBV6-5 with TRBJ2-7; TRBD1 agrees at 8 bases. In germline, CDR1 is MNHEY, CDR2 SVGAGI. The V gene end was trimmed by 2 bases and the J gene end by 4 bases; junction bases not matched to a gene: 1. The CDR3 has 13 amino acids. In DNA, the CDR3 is TGTGCCAGCAGTTACCGACAGGGGTACGAGCAGTACGTC. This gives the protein CASSYRQGYEQYV.

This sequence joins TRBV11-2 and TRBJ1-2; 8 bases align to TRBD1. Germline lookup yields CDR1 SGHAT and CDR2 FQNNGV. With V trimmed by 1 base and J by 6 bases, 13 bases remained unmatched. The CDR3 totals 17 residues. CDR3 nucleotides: TGTGCCAGCAGCTTAGGTTTTGGGGTCGGACAGGGACATGGCTACACCTTC. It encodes CASSLGFGVGQGHGYTF.